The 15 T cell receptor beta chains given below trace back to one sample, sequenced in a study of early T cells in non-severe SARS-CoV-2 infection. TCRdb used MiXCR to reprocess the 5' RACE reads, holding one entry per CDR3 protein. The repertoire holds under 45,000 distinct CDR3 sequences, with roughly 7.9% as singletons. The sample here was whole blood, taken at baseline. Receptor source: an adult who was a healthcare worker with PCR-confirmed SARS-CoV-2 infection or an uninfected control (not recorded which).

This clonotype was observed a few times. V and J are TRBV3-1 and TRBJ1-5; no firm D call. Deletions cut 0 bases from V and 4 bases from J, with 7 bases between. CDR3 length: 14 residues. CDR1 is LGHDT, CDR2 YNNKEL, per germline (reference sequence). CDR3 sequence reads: CASSQDLTNQPQHF. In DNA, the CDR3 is TGTGCCAGCAGCCAAGATTTAACAAATCAGCCCCAGCATTTT.

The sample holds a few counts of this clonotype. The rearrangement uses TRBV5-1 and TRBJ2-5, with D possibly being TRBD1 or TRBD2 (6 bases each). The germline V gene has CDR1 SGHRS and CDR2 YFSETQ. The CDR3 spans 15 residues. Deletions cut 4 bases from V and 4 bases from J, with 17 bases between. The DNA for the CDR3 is TGCGCCAGCAGCCCGGGGGCGGTAAGCAGAGAGACCCAGTACTTC. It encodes CASSPGAVSRETQYF.

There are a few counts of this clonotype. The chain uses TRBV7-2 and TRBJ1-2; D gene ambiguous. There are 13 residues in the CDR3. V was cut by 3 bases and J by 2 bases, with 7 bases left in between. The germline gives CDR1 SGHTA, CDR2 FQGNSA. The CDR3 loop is CASSFPLNYGYTF. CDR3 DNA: TGTGCCAGCAGCTTCCCGCTAAACTATGGCTACACCTTC.

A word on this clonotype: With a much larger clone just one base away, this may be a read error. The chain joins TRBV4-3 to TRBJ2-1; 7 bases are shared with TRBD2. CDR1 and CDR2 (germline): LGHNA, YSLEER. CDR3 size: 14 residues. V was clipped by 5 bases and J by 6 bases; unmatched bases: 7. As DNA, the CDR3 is TGCGCCAGCAGCTGGACTAGTACCTTCAATGAGCAGTTCTTC. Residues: CASSWTSTFNEQFF.

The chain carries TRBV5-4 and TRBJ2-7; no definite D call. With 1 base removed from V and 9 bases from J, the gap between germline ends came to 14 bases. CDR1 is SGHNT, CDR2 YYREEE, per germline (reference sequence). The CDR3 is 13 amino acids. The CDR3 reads CASSLWASPLQYF. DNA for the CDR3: TGTGCCAGCAGCTTGTGGGCATCTCCTCTGCAGTACTTC.

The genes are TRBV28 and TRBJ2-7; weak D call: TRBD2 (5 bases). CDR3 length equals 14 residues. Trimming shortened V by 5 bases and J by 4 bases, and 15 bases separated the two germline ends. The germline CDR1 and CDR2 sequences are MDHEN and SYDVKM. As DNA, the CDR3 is TGTGCCAGCAGTATCACCCCCAGGAGGTACGAGCAGTACTTC. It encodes CASSITPRRYEQYF.

Written as DNA, the CDR3 is TGTGCCAGCAGCCGAAATAGGGTACAGCAAGAGACCCAGTACTTC. Translation gives CASSRNRVQQETQYF. This rearrangement joins TRBV11-2 to TRBJ2-5; D is undetermined. Germline CDR1 reads SGHAT; CDR2 reads FQNNGV. The CDR3 spans 15 residues. With 5 bases removed from V and 2 bases from J, the gap between germline ends came to 15 bases.

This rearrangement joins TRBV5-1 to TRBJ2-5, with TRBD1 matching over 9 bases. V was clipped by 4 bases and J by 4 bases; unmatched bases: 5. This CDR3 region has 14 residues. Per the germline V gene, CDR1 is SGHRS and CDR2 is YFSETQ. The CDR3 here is CASSMPGQGETQYF. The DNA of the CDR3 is TGCGCCAGCAGCATGCCGGGACAGGGAGAGACCCAGTACTTC.

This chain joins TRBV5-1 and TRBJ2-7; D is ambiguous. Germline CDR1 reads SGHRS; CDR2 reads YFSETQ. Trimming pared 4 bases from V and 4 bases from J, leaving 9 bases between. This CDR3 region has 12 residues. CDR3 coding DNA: TGCGCCAGCAGCACGGACGGGTACGAGCAGTACTTC. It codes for CASSTDGYEQYF.

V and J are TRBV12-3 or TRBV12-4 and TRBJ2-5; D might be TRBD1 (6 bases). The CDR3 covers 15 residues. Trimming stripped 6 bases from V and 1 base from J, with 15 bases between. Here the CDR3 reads CASSPQGIPQETQYF. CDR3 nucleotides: TGTGCCAGCAGCCCCCAGGGGATCCCCCAAGAGACCCAGTACTTC.

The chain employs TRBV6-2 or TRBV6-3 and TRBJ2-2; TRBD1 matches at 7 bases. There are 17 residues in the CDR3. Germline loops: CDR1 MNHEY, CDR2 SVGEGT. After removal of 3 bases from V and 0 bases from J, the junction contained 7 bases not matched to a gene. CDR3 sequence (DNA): TGTGCCAGCAGTTATTATGTGGGGACAGCGAACACCGGGGAGCTGTTTTTT. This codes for CASSYYVGTANTGELFF.

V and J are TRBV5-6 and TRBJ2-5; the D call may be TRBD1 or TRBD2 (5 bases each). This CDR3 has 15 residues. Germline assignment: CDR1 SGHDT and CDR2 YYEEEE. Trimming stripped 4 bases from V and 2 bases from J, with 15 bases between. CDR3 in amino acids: CASSLVGTQQETQYF. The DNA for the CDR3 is TGTGCCAGCAGCCTGGTCGGGACGCAGCAAGAGACCCAGTACTTC. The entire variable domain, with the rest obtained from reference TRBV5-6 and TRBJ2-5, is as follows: DAGVTQSPTHLIKTRGQQVTLRCSPKSGHDTVSWYQQALGQGPQFIFQYYEEEERQRGNFPDRFSGHQFPNYSSELNVNALLLGDSALYLCASSLVGTQQETQYFGPGTRLLVL.

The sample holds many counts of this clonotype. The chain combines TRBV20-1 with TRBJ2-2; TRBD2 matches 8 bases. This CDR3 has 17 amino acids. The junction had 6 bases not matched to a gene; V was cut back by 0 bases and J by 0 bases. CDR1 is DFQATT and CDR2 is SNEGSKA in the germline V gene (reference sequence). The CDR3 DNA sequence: TGCAGTGCTAGAGATCAAGCGGGGGCCCCGAACACCGGGGAGCTGTTTTTT. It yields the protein CSARDQAGAPNTGELFF.

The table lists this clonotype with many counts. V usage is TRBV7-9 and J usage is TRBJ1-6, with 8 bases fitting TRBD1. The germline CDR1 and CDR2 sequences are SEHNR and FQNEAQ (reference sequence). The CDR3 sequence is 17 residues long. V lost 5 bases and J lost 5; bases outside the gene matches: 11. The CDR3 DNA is TGTGCCAGCAGCCCGCGGGACAGGTTGAAAAATAATTCACCCCTCCACTTT. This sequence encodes CASSPRDRLKNNSPLHF.

CDR3 DNA: TGTGCCAGCTCTCGCAGGGTTAGCTCTGGAAACACCATATATTTT. It encodes CASSRRVSSGNTIYF. The chain employs TRBV2 and TRBJ1-3, with TRBD1 as a possible D gene (5 bases). Germline V gene sequence: CDR1 SNHLY, CDR2 FYNNEI. Trimming stripped 8 bases from V and 0 bases from J, with 14 bases between. CDR3 length: 15 residues.